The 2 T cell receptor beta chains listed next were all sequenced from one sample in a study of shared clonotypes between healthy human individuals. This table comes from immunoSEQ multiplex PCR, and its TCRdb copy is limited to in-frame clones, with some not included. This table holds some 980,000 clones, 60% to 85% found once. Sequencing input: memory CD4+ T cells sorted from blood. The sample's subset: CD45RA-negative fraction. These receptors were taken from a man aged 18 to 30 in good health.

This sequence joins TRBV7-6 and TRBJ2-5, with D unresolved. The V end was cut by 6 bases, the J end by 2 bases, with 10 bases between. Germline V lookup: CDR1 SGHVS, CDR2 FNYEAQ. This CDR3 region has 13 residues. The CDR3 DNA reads TGTGCCAGCAGTACAATCTCACAAGAGACCCAGTACTTC. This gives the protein CASSTISQETQYF.

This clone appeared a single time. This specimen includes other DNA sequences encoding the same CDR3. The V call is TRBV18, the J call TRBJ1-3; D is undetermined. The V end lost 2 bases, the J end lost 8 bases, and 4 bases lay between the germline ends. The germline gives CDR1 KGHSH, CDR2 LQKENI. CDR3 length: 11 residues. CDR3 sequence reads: CASSPGDTIYF. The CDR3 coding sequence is TGTGCCAGCTCACCAGGGGACACCATATATTTT.